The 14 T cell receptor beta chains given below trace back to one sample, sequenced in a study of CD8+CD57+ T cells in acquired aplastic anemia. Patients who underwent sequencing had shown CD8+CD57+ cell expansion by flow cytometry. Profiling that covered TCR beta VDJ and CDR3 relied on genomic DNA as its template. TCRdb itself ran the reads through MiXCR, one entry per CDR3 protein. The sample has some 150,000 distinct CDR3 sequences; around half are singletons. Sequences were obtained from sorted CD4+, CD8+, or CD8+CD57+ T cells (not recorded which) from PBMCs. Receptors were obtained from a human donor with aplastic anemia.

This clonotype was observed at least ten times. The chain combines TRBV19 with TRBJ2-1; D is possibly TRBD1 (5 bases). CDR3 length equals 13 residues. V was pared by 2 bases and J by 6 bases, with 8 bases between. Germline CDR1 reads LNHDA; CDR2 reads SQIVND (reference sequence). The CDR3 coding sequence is TGTGCCAGTAGTATACCAGGGCCCAATGAGCAGTTCTTC. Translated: CASSIPGPNEQFF.

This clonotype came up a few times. CDR3 in amino acids: CASSPTGAEAFF. Here the CDR3 DNA reads TGTGCCAGCAGCCCCACGGGCGCTGAAGCTTTCTTT. The V and J genes are TRBV3-1 and TRBJ1-1; D unclear. The CDR3 contains 12 residues. V was shortened by 4 bases and J by 6 bases, with 9 bases between the two germline ends. The germline V gene encodes CDR1 LGHDT and CDR2 YNNKEL (reference sequence).

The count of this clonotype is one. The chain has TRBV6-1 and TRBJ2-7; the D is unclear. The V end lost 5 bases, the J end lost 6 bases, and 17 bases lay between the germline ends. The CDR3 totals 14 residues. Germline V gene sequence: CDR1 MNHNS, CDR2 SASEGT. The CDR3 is CASSNTAAHGEQYF. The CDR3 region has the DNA TGTGCCAGCAGTAATACGGCGGCTCATGGCGAGCAGTACTTC.

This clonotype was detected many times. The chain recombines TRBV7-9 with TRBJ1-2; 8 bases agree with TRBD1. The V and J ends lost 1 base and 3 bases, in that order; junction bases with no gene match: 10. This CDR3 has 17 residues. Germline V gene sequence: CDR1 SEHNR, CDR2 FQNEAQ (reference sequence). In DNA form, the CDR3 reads TGTGCCAGCAGCTTAGGGGCCGGGACAGGTTTGGACTATGGCTACACCTTC. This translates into CASSLGAGTGLDYGYTF.

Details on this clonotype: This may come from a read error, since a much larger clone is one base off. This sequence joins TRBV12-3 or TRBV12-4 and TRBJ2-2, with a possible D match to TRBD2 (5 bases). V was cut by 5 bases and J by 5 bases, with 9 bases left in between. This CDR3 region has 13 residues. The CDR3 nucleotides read TGTGCCAGCAGTCGCCCGGGGACCGGGGAGCTGTTTTTT. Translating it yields CASSRPGTGELFF.

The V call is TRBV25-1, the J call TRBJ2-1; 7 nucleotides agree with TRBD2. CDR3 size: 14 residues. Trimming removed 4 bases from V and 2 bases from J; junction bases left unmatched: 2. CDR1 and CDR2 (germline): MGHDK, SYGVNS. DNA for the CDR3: TGTGCCAGCAGTGCCGCGGGGGCCTACAATGAGCAGTTCTTC. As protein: CASSAAGAYNEQFF.

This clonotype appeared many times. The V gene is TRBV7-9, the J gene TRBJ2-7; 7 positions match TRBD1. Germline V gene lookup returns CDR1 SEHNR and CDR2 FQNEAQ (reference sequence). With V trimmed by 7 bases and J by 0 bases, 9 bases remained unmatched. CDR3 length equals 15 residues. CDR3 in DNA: TGTGCCAGCACCCTACTGACAGGGTTCTCCTACGAGCAGTACTTC. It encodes CASTLLTGFSYEQYF.

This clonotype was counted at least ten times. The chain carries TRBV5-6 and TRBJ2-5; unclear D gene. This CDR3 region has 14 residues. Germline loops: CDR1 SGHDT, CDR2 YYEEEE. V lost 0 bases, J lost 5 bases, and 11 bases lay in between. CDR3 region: CASSLGHLEETQYF. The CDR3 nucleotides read TGTGCCAGCAGCTTGGGACATCTTGAGGAGACCCAGTACTTC.

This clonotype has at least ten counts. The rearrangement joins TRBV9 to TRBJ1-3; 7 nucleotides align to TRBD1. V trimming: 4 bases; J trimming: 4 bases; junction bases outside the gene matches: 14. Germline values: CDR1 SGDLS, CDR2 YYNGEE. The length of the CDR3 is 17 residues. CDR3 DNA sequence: TGTGCCAGCAGCTTTCGGGACAGCCAGCTGGGCGGAAACACCATATATTTT. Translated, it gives CASSFRDSQLGGNTIYF.

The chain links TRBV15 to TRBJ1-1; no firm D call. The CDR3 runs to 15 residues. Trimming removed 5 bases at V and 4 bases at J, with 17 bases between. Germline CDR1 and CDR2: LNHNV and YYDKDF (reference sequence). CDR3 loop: CATSGGPADATEAFF. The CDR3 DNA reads TGTGCCACCAGCGGAGGTCCCGCCGATGCCACTGAAGCTTTCTTT.

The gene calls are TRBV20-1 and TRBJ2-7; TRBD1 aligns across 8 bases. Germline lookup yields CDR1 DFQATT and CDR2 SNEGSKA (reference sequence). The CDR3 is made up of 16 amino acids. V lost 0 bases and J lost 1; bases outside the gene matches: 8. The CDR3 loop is CSARDPWTGTSYEQYF. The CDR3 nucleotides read TGCAGTGCTAGAGACCCGTGGACAGGGACATCCTACGAGCAGTACTTC.

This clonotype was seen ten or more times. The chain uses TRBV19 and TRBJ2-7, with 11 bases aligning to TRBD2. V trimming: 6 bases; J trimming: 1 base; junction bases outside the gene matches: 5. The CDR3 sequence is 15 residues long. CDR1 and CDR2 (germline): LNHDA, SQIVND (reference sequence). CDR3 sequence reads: CASSLTSGASYEQYF. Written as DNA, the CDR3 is TGTGCCAGTAGCTTGACTAGCGGGGCATCCTACGAGCAGTACTTC.

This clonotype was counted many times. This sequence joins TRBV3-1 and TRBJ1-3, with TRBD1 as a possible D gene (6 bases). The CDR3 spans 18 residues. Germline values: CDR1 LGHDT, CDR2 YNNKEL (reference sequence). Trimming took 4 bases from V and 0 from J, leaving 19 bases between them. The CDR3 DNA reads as TGTGCCAGCAGCCCCCCAAGGGTAGGCAGGGGCTCTGGAAACACCATATATTTT. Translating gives CASSPPRVGRGSGNTIYF.

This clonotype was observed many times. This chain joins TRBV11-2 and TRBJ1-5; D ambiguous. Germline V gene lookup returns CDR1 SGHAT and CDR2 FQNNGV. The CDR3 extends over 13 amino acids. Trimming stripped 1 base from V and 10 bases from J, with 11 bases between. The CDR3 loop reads CASSLVLGSPQHF. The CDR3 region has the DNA TGTGCCAGCAGCTTAGTTTTAGGATCCCCCCAGCATTTT.